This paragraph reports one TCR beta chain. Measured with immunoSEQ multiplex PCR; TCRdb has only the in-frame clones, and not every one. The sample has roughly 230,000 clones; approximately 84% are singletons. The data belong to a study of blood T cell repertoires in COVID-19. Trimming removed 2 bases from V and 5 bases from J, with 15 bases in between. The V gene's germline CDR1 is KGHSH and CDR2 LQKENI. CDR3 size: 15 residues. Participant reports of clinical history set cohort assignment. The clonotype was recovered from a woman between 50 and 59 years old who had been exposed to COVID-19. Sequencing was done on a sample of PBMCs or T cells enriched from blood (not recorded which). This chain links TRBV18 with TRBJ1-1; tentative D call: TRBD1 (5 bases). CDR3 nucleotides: TGTGCCAGCTCACCAAGAGTATCGGGGGGGACTGAAGCTTTCTTT. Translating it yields CASSPRVSGGTEAFF.